The 22 T cell receptor beta chains reported below all come from one sample, sequenced in a study. TCRdb itself ran the RT-PCR reads through MiXCR, one entry per CDR3 protein. The sample contains approximately 720,000 distinct CDR3 sequences, approximately 15% of which appear only once. Sequenced input: memory CD4+ T cells from blood. The receptors were gathered from a female donor in good health, serving as a healthy control.

This clonotype was recorded a few times. The chain combines TRBV5-1 with TRBJ2-1; 8 bases are a match to TRBD1. From germline, CDR1 is SGHRS and CDR2 YFSETQ. The CDR3 sequence is 16 residues long. Unmatched junction bases numbered 10, after V lost 0 bases and J lost 8 bases. CDR3 in amino acids: CASSLAPRAGGDEQFF. CDR3 DNA: TGCGCCAGCAGCTTGGCCCCGCGCGCAGGGGGCGATGAGCAGTTCTTC.

This clonotype was counted ten times or more. J is TRBJ2-1 and V is TRBV29-1, with a tentative D call TRBD1 (5 bases). The CDR3 sequence is 14 residues long. The V gene's germline CDR1 is SQVTM and CDR2 ANQGSEA. The germline V and J ends were trimmed by 5 bases and 9 bases, with 20 bases remaining between them. CDR3 nucleotide sequence: TGCAGCGTTAAAGGGGCAACATACAATAGTGAGCAGTTCTTC. Protein sequence: CSVKGATYNSEQFF.

The chain recombines TRBV7-2 with TRBJ2-3; no clear D gene. Trimming shortened V by 4 bases and J by 5 bases, and 10 bases separated the two germline ends. Germline lookup yields CDR1 SGHTA and CDR2 FQGNSA. This CDR3 is built from 13 residues. CDR3 coding DNA: TGTGCCAGCAGCTCGGGCCTTAAAGATACGCAGTATTTT. Protein product: CASSSGLKDTQYF.

This clonotype was counted only a few times. The rearrangement links TRBV6-6 to TRBJ1-4; a possible D gene is TRBD1 (5 bases). Trimming stripped 6 bases from V and 6 bases from J, with 8 bases between. The V gene's germline CDR1 is MNHNY and CDR2 SVGAGI (reference sequence). The CDR3 covers 12 residues. CDR3 sequence (DNA): TGTGCCAGCAGGCAGGGCGATGAAAAACTGTTTTTT. It translates to CASRQGDEKLFF.

V is TRBV11-2 and J is TRBJ2-5; D uncertain. V was pared by 2 bases and J by 0 bases, with 16 bases between. This CDR3 region has 17 residues. Germline V lookup: CDR1 SGHAT, CDR2 FQNNGV. The CDR3 region is CASSLQAPGTYQETQYF. CDR3 in DNA: TGTGCCAGCAGCTTACAAGCCCCGGGCACGTACCAAGAGACCCAGTACTTC. The complete variable domain, with remaining parts taken from reference TRBV11-2 and TRBJ2-5, reads EAGVAQSPRYKIIEKRQSVAFWCNPISGHATLYWYQQILGQGPKLLIQFQNNGVVDDSQLPKDRFSAERLKGVDSTLKIQPAKLEDSAVYLCASSLQAPGTYQETQYFGPGTRLLVL.

Ten or more counts support this clonotype. The V call is TRBV7-3, the J call TRBJ2-3; TRBD1 or TRBD2 may be the D gene (6 bases each). Germline-derived CDR1 and CDR2 are SGHTA and FQGTGA. The CDR3 covers 16 residues. V lost 0 bases and J lost 5, with 15 bases in between. CDR3 amino acids: CASSLTQRGAGDTQYF. The CDR3 DNA is TGTGCCAGCAGCTTAACCCAGAGGGGGGCGGGAGATACGCAGTATTTT.

This clonotype was seen repeatedly, ten times or more. The chain is built from TRBV29-1 and TRBJ2-2; TRBD1 is a possible D gene (6 bases). The CDR3 is made up of 15 amino acids. V was pared by 4 bases and J by 3 bases, with 15 bases between. The germline CDR1 and CDR2 sequences are SQVTM and ANQGSEA. The chain's CDR3 is CSVGGEGEYTGELFF. CDR3 coding DNA: TGCAGCGTTGGAGGAGAGGGGGAGTACACCGGGGAGCTGTTTTTT.

The chain employs TRBV2 and TRBJ2-3, with 8 bases aligning to TRBD2. This CDR3 is built from 14 residues. J was trimmed by 0 bases and V by 6 bases; bases with no gene match: 2. From germline, CDR1 is SNHLY and CDR2 FYNNEI. DNA for the CDR3: TGTGCCAGCAGGGGCGGGGGGAGCACAGATACGCAGTATTTT. Translated: CASRGGGSTDTQYF.

This clonotype was seen more than once but under ten times. This chain joins TRBV4-3 and TRBJ2-7; D not certain. Trimming took 1 base from V and 0 from J, leaving 13 bases between them. This CDR3 contains 16 residues. Germline CDR1 LGHNA, CDR2 YSLEER. CDR3 DNA sequence: TGCGCCAGCAGCCAAGTGGTTCACGAAAGCTCCTACGAGCAGTACTTC. Amino acid sequence: CASSQVVHESSYEQYF.

The V call is TRBV7-9, the J call TRBJ2-3; 9 bases fit TRBD1. Trimming took 4 bases from V and 3 from J; bases not matched to a gene: 11. The CDR3 covers 17 residues. Per the germline V gene, CDR1 is SEHNR and CDR2 is FQNEAQ (reference sequence). This chain's CDR3 is CASSSPRGTGWTDTQYF. The CDR3 DNA is TGTGCCAGCAGCTCCCCGCGGGGGACAGGGTGGACAGATACGCAGTATTTT.

The chain combines TRBV18 with TRBJ2-3; 7 nucleotides line up with TRBD1. V trimming: 6 bases; J trimming: 2 bases; junction bases outside the gene matches: 8. The CDR3 extends over 15 amino acids. Looked up from germline, CDR1 is KGHSH and CDR2 is LQKENI. CDR3 protein: CASSPPGQITDTQYF. In nucleotides, the CDR3 is TGTGCCAGCTCCCCCCCGGGACAGATCACAGATACGCAGTATTTT.

The rearrangement links TRBV5-1 to TRBJ2-5; D is unresolved. The V gene lost 4 bases and the J gene lost 2 bases, with 9 bases spanning the gap. The CDR3 totals 13 residues. The germline V gene has CDR1 SGHRS and CDR2 YFSETQ. DNA of the CDR3: TGCGCCAGCAGCGGACGGAATCAAGAGACCCAGTACTTC. Protein: CASSGRNQETQYF.

The table lists this clonotype with a few counts. This chain uses TRBV5-1 with TRBJ1-2; D unclear. This CDR3 region has 14 residues. Germline lookup yields CDR1 SGHRS and CDR2 YFSETQ. With 3 bases removed from V and 7 bases from J, the gap between germline ends came to 16 bases. CDR3 DNA: TGCGCCAGCAGCTCCCTAGACGGTCGGGGTGGCTACACCTTC. Amino acids: CASSSLDGRGGYTF.

This clonotype was picked up a small number of times. The chain links TRBV6-5 to TRBJ1-5; tentative D call: TRBD1 (6 bases). The CDR3 loop spans 13 amino acids. Germline V lookup: CDR1 MNHEY, CDR2 SVGAGI. V gave up 6 bases and J gave up 1 base, with 7 bases separating them. The CDR3, as DNA: TGTGCCAGCAGGGACAGAAGCAATCAGCCCCAGCATTTT. Translating it yields CASRDRSNQPQHF.

The chain employs TRBV4-3 and TRBJ1-2; D is possibly TRBD1 (6 bases). The CDR3 length is 15 residues. Per germline, CDR1 LGHNA and CDR2 YSLEER. Trimming pared 0 bases from V and 3 bases from J, leaving 11 bases between. The CDR3 DNA reads TGCGCCAGCAGCCAAGACAGGGGAGCTTACTATGGCTACACCTTC. Translated, it gives CASSQDRGAYYGYTF.

Turning to this clonotype: Likely a read error: the CDR3 ends without its conserved phenylalanine or tryptophan. V and J are TRBV4-3 and TRBJ2-1, with TRBD2 identical over 9 bases. Germline CDR1 and CDR2: LGHNA and YSLEER. There are 16 residues in the CDR3. Trimming took 2 bases from V and 6 from J; bases not matched to a gene: 8. The CDR3 reads CASSQRSLAGSNEQFL. The DNA of the CDR3 is TGCGCCAGCAGCCAACGAAGCCTAGCGGGAAGCAATGAGCAGTTCTTA.

Many counts were recorded for this clonotype. This rearrangement joins TRBV7-9 to TRBJ1-5; D might be TRBD1 (5 bases). Germline V gene lookup returns CDR1 SEHNR and CDR2 FQNEAQ (reference sequence). The CDR3 has 14 amino acids. V was shortened by 5 bases and J by 3 bases, with 11 bases between the two germline ends. The CDR3 loop reads CASSPVGANQPQHF. The CDR3 coding sequence is TGTGCCAGCAGCCCTGTCGGGGCCAATCAGCCCCAGCATTTT.

V and J are TRBV14 and TRBJ2-1; 15 bases match TRBD2. The CDR3 length is 16 residues. Trimming at V came to 4 bases and at J to 10 bases, leaving 8 bases not matched to a gene. Germline CDR1 and CDR2: SGHDN and FVKESK. CDR3 in DNA: TGTGCCAGCAGCCCGTGGACTAGCGGGAGGGCCGTGGAGCAGTTCTTC. As protein: CASSPWTSGRAVEQFF.

This CDR3 reads CASSSTSGRVVQYF. In DNA form, the CDR3 reads TGTGCCAGCAGCTCGACTAGCGGGAGGGTGGTGCAGTACTTC. The chain is built from TRBV7-2 and TRBJ2-7, with 14 bases lining up with TRBD2. J lost 9 bases, V lost 4 bases, and 5 bases had no gene match. The CDR3 is made up of 14 amino acids. Germline V gene lookup returns CDR1 SGHTA and CDR2 FQGNSA.

This chain connects TRBV5-1 to TRBJ2-7; 8 bases match TRBD1. The CDR3 runs to 14 residues. The trim removed 0 bases at V and 4 bases at J, leaving 3 bases unmatched. In germline, CDR1 is SGHRS, CDR2 YFSETQ. CDR3 sequence (DNA): TGCGCCAGCAGCTTGGACCAGGGGGCTTACGAGCAGTACTTC. Translating it yields CASSLDQGAYEQYF.

The chain employs TRBV30 and TRBJ2-1; a weak D match, TRBD1 (6 bases). V lost 2 bases to trimming and J lost 8 bases, with 10 bases between them. This CDR3 is built from 12 residues. Germline lookup yields CDR1 GTSNPN and CDR2 SVGIG (reference sequence). CDR3 in amino acids: CAWSTQGDEQFF. CDR3 DNA: TGTGCCTGGAGTACACAGGGAGATGAGCAGTTCTTC.

This clonotype was seen many times. V gene TRBV9 combines with J gene TRBJ1-2; D might be TRBD1 (5 bases). Germline CDR1 SGDLS, CDR2 YYNGEE. Trimming took off 3 bases at V and 6 bases at J, with 15 bases between the two ends. The CDR3 totals 14 residues. CDR3 nucleotide sequence: TGTGCCAGCAGCGGGCCCGGGACGCTCGATGGCTACACCTTC. It translates to CASSGPGTLDGYTF.